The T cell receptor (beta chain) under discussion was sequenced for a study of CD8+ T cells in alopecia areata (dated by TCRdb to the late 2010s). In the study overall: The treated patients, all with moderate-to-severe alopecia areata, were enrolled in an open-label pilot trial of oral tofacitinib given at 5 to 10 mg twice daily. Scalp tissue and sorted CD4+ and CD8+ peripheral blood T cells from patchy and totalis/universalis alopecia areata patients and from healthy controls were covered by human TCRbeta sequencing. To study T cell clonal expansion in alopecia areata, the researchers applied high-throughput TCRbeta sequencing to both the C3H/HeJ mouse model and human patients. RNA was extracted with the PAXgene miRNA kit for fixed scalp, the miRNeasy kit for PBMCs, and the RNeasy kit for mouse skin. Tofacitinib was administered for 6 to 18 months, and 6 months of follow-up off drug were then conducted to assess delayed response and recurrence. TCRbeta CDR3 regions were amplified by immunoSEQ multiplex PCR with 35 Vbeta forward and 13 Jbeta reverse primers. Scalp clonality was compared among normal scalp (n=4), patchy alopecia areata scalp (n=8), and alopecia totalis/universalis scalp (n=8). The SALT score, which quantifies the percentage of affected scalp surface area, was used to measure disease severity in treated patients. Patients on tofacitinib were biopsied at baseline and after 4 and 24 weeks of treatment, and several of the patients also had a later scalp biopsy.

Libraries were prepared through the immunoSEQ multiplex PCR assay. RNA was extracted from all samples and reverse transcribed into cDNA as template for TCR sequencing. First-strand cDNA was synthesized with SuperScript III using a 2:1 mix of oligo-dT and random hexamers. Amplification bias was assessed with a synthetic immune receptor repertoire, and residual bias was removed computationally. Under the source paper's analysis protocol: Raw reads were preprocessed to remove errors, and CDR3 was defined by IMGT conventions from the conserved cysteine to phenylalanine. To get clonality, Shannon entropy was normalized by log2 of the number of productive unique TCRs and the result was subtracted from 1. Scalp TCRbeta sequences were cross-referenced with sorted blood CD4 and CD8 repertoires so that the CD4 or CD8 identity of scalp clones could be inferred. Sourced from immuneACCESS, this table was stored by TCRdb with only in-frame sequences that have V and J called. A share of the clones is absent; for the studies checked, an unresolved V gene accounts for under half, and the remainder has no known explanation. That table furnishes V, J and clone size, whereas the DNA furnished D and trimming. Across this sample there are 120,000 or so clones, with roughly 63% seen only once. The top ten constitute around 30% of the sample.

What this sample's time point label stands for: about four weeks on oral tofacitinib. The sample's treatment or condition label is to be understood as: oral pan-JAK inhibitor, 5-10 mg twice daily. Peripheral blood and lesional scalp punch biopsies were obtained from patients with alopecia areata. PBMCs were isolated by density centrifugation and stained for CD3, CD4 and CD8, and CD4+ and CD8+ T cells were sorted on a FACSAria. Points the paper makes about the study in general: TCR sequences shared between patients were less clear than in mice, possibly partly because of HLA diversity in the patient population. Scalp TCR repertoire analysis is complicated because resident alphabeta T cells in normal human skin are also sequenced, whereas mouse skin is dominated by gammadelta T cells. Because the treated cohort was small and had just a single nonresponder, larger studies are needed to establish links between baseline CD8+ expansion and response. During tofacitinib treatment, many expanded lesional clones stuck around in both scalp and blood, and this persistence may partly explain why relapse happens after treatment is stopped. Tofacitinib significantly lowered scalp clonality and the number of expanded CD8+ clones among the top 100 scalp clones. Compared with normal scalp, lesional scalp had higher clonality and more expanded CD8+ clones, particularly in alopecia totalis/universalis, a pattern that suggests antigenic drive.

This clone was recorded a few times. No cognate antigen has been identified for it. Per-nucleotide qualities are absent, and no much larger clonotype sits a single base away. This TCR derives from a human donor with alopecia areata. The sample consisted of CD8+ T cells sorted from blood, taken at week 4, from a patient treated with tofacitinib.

The DNA sequence is given as TGTGCCAGCAGCAGCCCGGGACAGCGATCCTCCTACGAGCAGTACTTC. Its protein reads: CASSSPGQRSSYEQYF. The rearrangement combines TRBV28 with TRBJ2-7; TRBD1 agrees with 7 junctional bases. The germline V end is reduced by 6 bases and the J end by 0 bases; junction bases left unmatched: 11. Reading the germline V gene gives CDR1 MDHEN and CDR2 SYDVKM. Spanning cysteine to phenylalanine, the CDR3 consists of 16 amino acids. The CDR3 DNA has 48 bases and is translated from base 1.